Each of the 30 T cell receptor beta chains below was sequenced from the same sample in a study of pediatric ulcerative colitis. Assay: immunoSEQ multiplex PCR; the TCRdb copy retains only in-frame clones and omits some. The sample includes about 64,000 clones, about 86% of them seen just once. The sample comprised blood. The receptors come from a boy aged 5-17 years with severe ulcerative colitis.

The chain employs TRBV10-3 and TRBJ2-1; D is perhaps TRBD1 or TRBD2 (5 bases each). The CDR3 extends over 16 amino acids. Trimming left V 3 bases short and J 3 bases short, with 15 bases between. Germline-derived CDR1 and CDR2 are ENHRY and SYGVKD. The CDR3 is CAISERTGLDYNEQFF. CDR3 bases: TGTGCCATCAGTGAAAGAACGGGGCTTGACTACAATGAGCAGTTCTTC.

The chain couples TRBV7-9 to TRBJ2-5, with 7 bases lining up with TRBD2. Germline V gene lookup returns CDR1 SEHNR and CDR2 FQNEAQ (reference sequence). The CDR3 extends over 19 amino acids. Germline trimming cut 1 base from V and 0 bases from J; bases unmatched to any gene: 14. CDR3 region: CASSLVSSGTLMYQETQYF. The CDR3 DNA reads TGTGCCAGCAGCTTAGTATCGAGCGGGACCCTGATGTACCAAGAGACCCAGTACTTC.

The V gene is TRBV5-8, the J gene TRBJ2-7; maybe TRBD2 (6 bases). From germline, CDR1 is SGHTS and CDR2 YDEGEE. The CDR3 contains 14 residues. Between the trimmed V and J ends, which lost 4 bases and 7 bases, there was a span of 18 bases. The CDR3 sequence: CASSTTRIVEEQYF. The CDR3 nucleotides read TGTGCCAGCAGCACGACTAGGATTGTGGAGGAGCAGTACTTC.

The J gene is TRBJ2-5, the V gene TRBV18; D remains unclear. V dropped 0 bases and J dropped 2 bases, with 4 bases sitting between them. Germline V gene sequence: CDR1 KGHSH, CDR2 LQKENI. The CDR3 totals 13 residues. The CDR3 spells CASSPPTQETQYF. CDR3 DNA: TGTGCCAGCTCACCACCTACTCAAGAGACCCAGTACTTC.

The V and J genes are TRBV15 and TRBJ1-2, with D unresolved. The CDR3 runs 14 residues. V lost 4 bases and J 1 base, leaving 10 bases between the germline ends. CDR1 and CDR2 (germline): LNHNV, YYDKDF (reference sequence). Here the CDR3 DNA reads TGTGCCACCAGCAACCTCGGCAATAACTATGGCTACACCTTC. Protein sequence: CATSNLGNNYGYTF.

The gene calls are TRBV30 and TRBJ1-5, with 10 positions matching TRBD1. The ends lost 4 bases at V and 7 bases at J; junction bases unmatched: 7. Germline values: CDR1 GTSNPN, CDR2 SVGIG (reference sequence). The CDR3 covers 14 residues. CDR3 in amino acids: CAWTDGTGDQPQHF. DNA of the CDR3: TGTGCCTGGACAGACGGGACAGGGGACCAGCCCCAGCATTTT.

V is TRBV23-1 and J is TRBJ1-5; D perhaps matches TRBD1 (6 bases). TRBV23-1 is flagged as an ORF with uncertain function. CDR3 size: 14 residues. The V gene lost 6 bases and the J gene lost 4 bases, with 13 bases spanning the gap. CDR3: CASRYFQGNQPQHF. For the CDR3, the DNA is TGCGCCAGCAGATATTTTCAGGGGAATCAGCCCCAGCATTTT.

The rearrangement uses TRBV28 and TRBJ2-7; 10 positions agree with TRBD2. V shed 4 bases, J shed 6 bases, and the junction held 15 bases outside the gene matches. From germline, CDR1 is MDHEN and CDR2 SYDVKM. The CDR3 consists of 17 residues. The CDR3 sequence: CASSSTQTSGLLGEQYF. The CDR3 nucleotides are TGTGCCAGCAGTTCCACCCAGACTAGCGGGTTATTGGGCGAGCAGTACTTC. Full variable domain (outside the CDR3, taken from reference TRBV28 and TRBJ2-7): DVKVTQSSRYLVKRTGEKVFLECVQDMDHENMFWYRQDPGLGLRLIYFSYDVKMKEKGDIPEGYSVSREKKERFSLILESASTNQTSMYLCASSSTQTSGLLGEQYFGPGTRLTVT.

This clone was counted a single time. The chain recombines TRBV11-3 with TRBJ2-1; D is undetermined. The length of the CDR3 is 14 residues. The germline V gene encodes CDR1 SGHNT and CDR2 YENEEA. Trimming removed 1 base at V and 8 bases at J, with 12 bases between. The CDR3 DNA reads TGTGCCAGCAGCTTAGGGATATCTCAGGATGAGCAGTTCTTC. Amino acid sequence: CASSLGISQDEQFF.

This rearrangement joins TRBV7-3 to TRBJ2-7, with D perhaps TRBD2 (6 bases). The germline V gene encodes CDR1 SGHTA and CDR2 FQGTGA. V lost 1 base and J lost 4, with 20 bases in between. The length of the CDR3 is 17 residues. Here the CDR3 DNA reads TGTGCCAGCAGCTTAAGACGGATACGGGAGTTGGGGTACGAGCAGTACTTC. This codes for CASSLRRIRELGYEQYF.

J is TRBJ2-1 and V is TRBV19, with TRBD1 matching over 8 bases. Germline V gives CDR1 LNHDA, CDR2 SQIVND (reference sequence). This CDR3 comprises 15 residues. V was clipped by 2 bases and J by 7 bases; unmatched bases: 7. This chain's CDR3 is CASSITETGVNEQFF. The CDR3 coding sequence is TGTGCCAGTAGTATAACCGAGACAGGGGTGAATGAGCAGTTCTTC. The entire variable domain, with the rest obtained from reference TRBV19 and TRBJ2-1, is as follows: DGGITQSPKYLFRKEGQNVTLSCEQNLNHDAMYWYRQDPGQGLRLIYYSQIVNDFQKGDIAEGYSVSREKKESFPLTVTSAQKNPTAFYLCASSITETGVNEQFFGPGTRLTVL.

The genes are TRBV15 and TRBJ2-1; D perhaps matches TRBD1 (5 bases). Germline V gene sequence: CDR1 LNHNV, CDR2 YYDKDF (reference sequence). This CDR3 is built from 16 residues. V lost 0 bases, J lost 4 bases, and 13 bases lay in between. The DNA of the CDR3 is TGTGCCACCAGCAGAGAGGGGCTCACCAATTACAATGAGCAGTTCTTC. It translates to CATSREGLTNYNEQFF.

As for this clone: At one end, the junction sequence differs from germline, possibly due to a read error. The chain is built from TRBV10-3 and TRBJ2-1, with no clear D. The CDR3 length is 14 residues. Germline-derived CDR1 and CDR2 are ENHRY and SYGVKD. This chain's CDR3 is CASSYAATYNEQFF. The CDR3 bases are TGTGCCAGCAGTTACGCGGCGACTTACAATGAGCAGTTCTTC.

V is TRBV27 and J is TRBJ2-1; 9 nucleotides match TRBD2. J lost 5 bases, V lost 6 bases, and 5 bases had no gene match. The CDR3 covers 14 residues. Per the germline V gene, CDR1 is MNHEY and CDR2 is SMNVEV (reference sequence). DNA for the CDR3: TGTGCCAGCAGCCAGCGGGGGGTCAACAATGAGCAGTTCTTC. It codes for CASSQRGVNNEQFF.

This chain links TRBV4-2 with TRBJ1-1, with no clear D. The V end was cut by 0 bases, the J end by 4 bases, with 15 bases between. Germline assignment: CDR1 LGHNA and CDR2 YNFKEQ. The CDR3 has 16 amino acids. The CDR3 nucleotides read TGTGCCAGCAGCCAAGACGTGGAAAGGGCCGGCACTGAAGCTTTCTTT. Translation gives CASSQDVERAGTEAFF.

V usage is TRBV9 and J usage is TRBJ2-5; the match to TRBD2 covers 10 bases. The trim removed 3 bases at V and 2 bases at J, leaving 4 bases unmatched. Germline CDR1 reads SGDLS; CDR2 reads YYNGEE. The CDR3 is 15 amino acids. CDR3 nucleotides: TGTGCCAGCAGCGGCGGGACTAGCGCACAAGAGACCCAGTACTTC. Its protein product is CASSGGTSAQETQYF.

The rearrangement joins TRBV5-4 to TRBJ2-2; TRBD1 aligns across 10 bases. Trimming removed 4 bases from V and 1 base from J; junction bases left unmatched: 4. The CDR3 runs 16 residues. Germline CDR1 reads SGHNT; CDR2 reads YYREEE (reference sequence). The CDR3 region has the DNA TGTGCCAGCAGCCTTGGACAGGGGGTGAACACCGGGGAGCTGTTTTTT. Encoded protein: CASSLGQGVNTGELFF.

This chain joins TRBV4-1 and TRBJ2-7; a weak D match, TRBD2 (6 bases). The CDR3 extends over 14 amino acids. Trimming removed 4 bases from V and 2 bases from J, with 12 bases in between. Per germline, CDR1 MGHRA and CDR2 YSYEKL. This CDR3 is CASSPLAPPYEQYF. The CDR3, as DNA: TGCGCCAGCAGCCCTCTAGCGCCTCCCTACGAGCAGTACTTC.

The V gene is TRBV7-2, the J gene TRBJ2-7; D is perhaps TRBD1 or TRBD2 (5 bases each). CDR3 length: 14 amino acids. Trimming removed 2 bases at V and 7 bases at J, with 15 bases between. Looked up from germline, CDR1 is SGHTA and CDR2 is FQGNSA. CDR3 region: CASSLIGDEGEQYF. CDR3 nucleotides: TGTGCCAGCAGCTTAATAGGGGACGAGGGAGAGCAGTACTTC.

This clone was seen a few times. The V and J genes are TRBV19 and TRBJ2-3; D is unresolved. V gave up 3 bases and J gave up 4 bases, with 5 bases separating them. Germline V CDR1 and CDR2: LNHDA, SQIVND (reference sequence). CDR3 size: 12 residues. The CDR3 region is CASSIIPDTQYF. The CDR3 DNA is TGTGCCAGTAGTATCATACCAGATACGCAGTATTTT.

The chain joins TRBV5-6 to TRBJ1-5; weak D call: TRBD1 (6 bases). Trimming stripped 4 bases from V and 4 bases from J, with 12 bases between. This CDR3 contains 14 residues. Per germline, CDR1 SGHDT and CDR2 YYEEEE. Written as DNA, the CDR3 is TGTGCCAGCAGCCGGAGGGGGATGAATCAGCCCCAGCATTTT. This sequence encodes CASSRRGMNQPQHF.

This clone was counted a few times. The CDR3 bases are TGTGCCAGCTCACCCCGGACACCTAATAGCAATCAGCCCCAGCATTTT. Its protein is CASSPRTPNSNQPQHF. The rearrangement uses TRBV19 and TRBJ1-5, with D possibly TRBD1 on 5 matching bases. CDR1 is LNHDA and CDR2 is SQIVND in the germline V gene (reference sequence). V lost 9 bases to trimming and J lost 0 bases, with 18 bases between them. The CDR3 totals 16 residues.

This clone was seen once. V usage is TRBV28 and J usage is TRBJ1-2, with unresolved D. Trimming shortened V by 6 bases and J by 5 bases, and 19 bases separated the two germline ends. CDR1 and CDR2 (germline): MDHEN, SYDVKM. The CDR3 extends over 15 amino acids. CDR3: CASRPPSTESYGYTF. In DNA, the CDR3 is TGTGCCAGCAGACCCCCCTCGACTGAGTCGTATGGCTACACCTTC.

This sequence joins TRBV7-2 and TRBJ2-1, with 13 bases lining up with TRBD2. This CDR3 has 18 residues. Germline V gene lookup returns CDR1 SGHTA and CDR2 FQGNSA. V lost 5 bases to trimming and J lost 6 bases; unmatched junction nucleotides: 13. As DNA, the CDR3 is TGTGCCAGCAGCGTAGAGTATCCCGGGACTAGCGGGGTCAATGAGCAGTTCTTC. This translates into CASSVEYPGTSGVNEQFF.

In this sample, this clone turned up once. The chain combines TRBV7-9 with TRBJ2-1, with D possibly matching TRBD2 (6 bases). Germline V gives CDR1 SEHNR, CDR2 FQNEAQ (reference sequence). Trimming stripped 5 bases from V and 1 base from J, with 12 bases between. This CDR3 contains 15 residues. The CDR3 bases are TGTGCCAGCAGCCCCCTCGGGAGTTCCTACAATGAGCAGTTCTTC. This sequence encodes CASSPLGSSYNEQFF.

This clone was counted only a few times. V gene TRBV10-1 combines with J gene TRBJ1-5, with D unresolved. The V gene lost 3 bases and the J gene lost 2 bases, with 8 bases spanning the gap. This CDR3 is built from 14 residues. Germline V gene data show CDR1 as WNHNN and CDR2 as SYGVQD (reference sequence). The CDR3 DNA follows: TGCGCCAGCAGTGAAGGTGGGGGCAATCAGCCCCAGCATTTT. It specifies CASSEGGGNQPQHF.

The gene calls are TRBV13 and TRBJ2-7; no firm D call. The V gene lost 0 bases and the J gene lost 4 bases, with 4 bases spanning the gap. The CDR3 totals 12 residues. Per the germline V gene, CDR1 is PRHDT and CDR2 is FYEKMQ (reference sequence). CDR3 in amino acids: CASSLGRYEQYF. For the CDR3, the DNA is TGTGCCAGCAGCTTAGGCCGATACGAGCAGTACTTC.

The rearrangement joins TRBV27 to TRBJ2-2; 8 bases are shared with TRBD1. The V and J ends lost 6 bases and 2 bases, in that order; junction bases with no gene match: 5. Germline CDR1 is MNHEY and CDR2 is SMNVEV (reference sequence). The CDR3 totals 15 residues. DNA for the CDR3: TGTGCCAGCAGGGGGGACAGGCGTAACACCGGGGAGCTGTTTTTT. Translating it yields CASRGDRRNTGELFF.

This chain uses TRBV4-2 with TRBJ1-5; D uncertain. The V end lost 0 bases, the J end lost 5 bases, and 14 bases lay between the germline ends. The CDR3 is 16 residues long. Germline V gene data show CDR1 as LGHNA and CDR2 as YNFKEQ. The CDR3 DNA reads as TGTGCCAGCAGCCAAGATCCGGGCCGTGAAGATCAGCCCCAGCATTTT. As protein: CASSQDPGREDQPQHF.

The V gene is TRBV21-1, the J gene TRBJ1-2; TRBD1, the table's D call, was not compared with the DNA. TRBV21-1 is termed a pseudogene. There are 16 residues in the CDR3. The CDR3: CASSKRDRGFNYGYTF. CDR3 sequence (DNA): TGTGCCAGCAGCAAAAGGGACAGGGGGTTTAACTATGGCTACACCTTC.